This TCR beta chain was sequenced in a study of T cell repertoires in cytomegalovirus infection. Study in general: Well-studied HLA-B-restricted CMV epitopes were used in the study alongside recently identified HLA-C-restricted ones. Public TCR beta signature analysis indicated the presence of both CMV infection and matching HLA type. Regarding the study as a whole: Cumulated frequencies of public TCR beta families served to identify carriers of CMV plus the relevant HLA. CMV-specific TCR beta clonotypes restricted by HLA-C dominated the ex vivo response.

Via MiXCR, TCRdb re-called the reads, giving one row per CDR3 protein. The repertoire consists of some 100,000 distinct CDR3 sequences, with roughly 30% occurring once and the leading ten covering roughly three quarters. V was clipped by 6 bases and J by 4 bases; unmatched bases: 18. The CDR3 runs 16 residues. Germline V CDR1 and CDR2: DFQATT, SNEGSKA (reference sequence). In regard to this clonotype: Its antigen remains unknown.

V usage is TRBV20-1 and J usage is TRBJ2-7; 7 bases align to TRBD1. This TCR came from a human donor in good health (CMV status not recorded). Some clones in this sample may be carry-over from other donors' samples. The specimen comprised CD8+ T cells from cultured PBMCs, sampled from culture after CMV antigen stimulation. In DNA form, the CDR3 reads TGCAGTGCCCCCGATCTGGGCCCTGACAGGGCTTACGAGCAGTACTTC. Its translation is CSAPDLGPDRAYEQYF.